The 18 T cell receptor beta chains given below trace back to one sample, sequenced in a study of control samples from healthy donors and cancer patients. The data were produced by immunoSEQ multiplex PCR, yet TCRdb's version contains in-frame clones alone and is incomplete. This repertoire shows hundreds of thousands of clones, roughly 82% found once; its top ten account for roughly 14%. Sequenced material: PBMCs. The receptors originated from a woman aged 55-69 years with lung cancer.

This clone was seen more than once but under ten times. This rearrangement joins TRBV5-8 to TRBJ1-1, with a tentative D call TRBD1 (6 bases). V dropped 6 bases and J dropped 4 bases, with 19 bases sitting between them. CDR1 and CDR2 (germline): SGHTS, YDEGEE. The CDR3 totals 15 residues. CDR3 coding DNA: TGTGCCAGCACCATAGGGGGGGGGCCGACCACTGAAGCTTTCTTT. Protein: CASTIGGGPTTEAFF.

The V gene is TRBV6-5, the J gene TRBJ1-1; TRBD1 matches at 11 bases. Germline V CDR1 and CDR2: MNHEY, SVGAGI. With V trimmed by 6 bases and J by 4 bases, 4 bases remained unmatched. The CDR3 length is 14 residues. The CDR3: CASRGQGATTEAFF. CDR3 nucleotide sequence: TGTGCCAGCAGAGGACAGGGGGCGACCACTGAAGCTTTCTTT.

The V call is TRBV12-1, the J call TRBJ1-2; TRBD1, as called in the table, went unchecked against the DNA. TRBV12-1 represents a pseudogene. The CDR3 consists of 16 residues. In DNA, the CDR3 is TGTGCCAGCCTTTCAAACGACAGGAAAACAGCCTATGGCTACACCTTC. Protein sequence: CASLSNDRKTAYGYTF.

This clone has only a few counts. The chain recombines TRBV9 with TRBJ1-3; TRBD1 aligns across 7 bases. V shed 4 bases, J shed 2 bases, and the junction held 9 bases outside the gene matches. CDR1 SGDLS and CDR2 YYNGEE come from the germline V gene. The CDR3 has 16 amino acids. CDR3 loop: CASSPRQGSTGNTIYF. The CDR3 DNA follows: TGTGCCAGCAGCCCCCGACAGGGCTCCACTGGAAACACCATATATTTT.

The chain links TRBV3-1 (or the pseudogene TRBV3-2) to TRBJ2-5; D gene ambiguous. This CDR3 contains 12 residues. Germline V lookup: CDR1 LGHDT, CDR2 YNNKEL (reference sequence). The V and J ends lost 3 bases and 7 bases respectively, with 9 bases between them. This CDR3 reads CASSQDERTQYF. CDR3 in DNA: TGTGCCAGCAGCCAGGACGAGAGGACCCAGTACTTC.

The chain is built from TRBV29-1 and TRBJ1-1; no reliable D call. The length of the CDR3 is 12 residues. V shed 2 bases and J shed 6 bases, with 10 bases lying between them. Germline lookup yields CDR1 SQVTM and CDR2 ANQGSEA. DNA of the CDR3: TGCAGCGTTGAACGGGGTTCTGCTGAAGCTTTCTTT. Residues: CSVERGSAEAFF.

The J gene is TRBJ2-7, the V gene TRBV6-1; possibly TRBD1 for D (5 bases). The germline gives CDR1 MNHNS, CDR2 SASEGT. The CDR3 is 14 amino acids. V gave up 2 bases and J gave up 5 bases, with 13 bases separating them. In DNA, the CDR3 is TGTGCCAGCAGTGAAAGTAGGCAGGGAAACGAGCAGTACTTC. Translating it yields CASSESRQGNEQYF.

This chain joins TRBV25-1 and TRBJ1-4; D is possibly TRBD1 (6 bases). The CDR3 has 15 amino acids. The germline gives CDR1 MGHDK, CDR2 SYGVNS. Trimming cost V 1 base and J 6 bases, with 12 bases left between them. CDR3 residues: CASSESTGWDEKLFF. CDR3 sequence (DNA): TGTGCCAGCAGTGAATCTACAGGGTGGGATGAAAAACTGTTTTTT.

This clone was counted ten times or more. The gene calls are TRBV20-1 and TRBJ2-7; D not certain. This CDR3 contains 14 residues. The germline V and J ends were trimmed by 3 bases and 0 bases, with 12 bases remaining between them. Germline CDR1 is DFQATT and CDR2 is SNEGSKA (reference sequence). The CDR3 nucleotides are TGCAGTGCTAGTAGAATTTCCAGCTCCTACGAGCAGTACTTC. Protein product: CSASRISSSYEQYF.

The chain employs TRBV5-1 and TRBJ1-6, with a possible D match to TRBD1 (6 bases). V was trimmed by 4 bases and J by 0 bases, leaving 14 bases between them. Germline V lookup: CDR1 SGHRS, CDR2 YFSETQ. This CDR3 contains 17 residues. The CDR3 protein is CASSPGHISSYNSPLHF. CDR3 nucleotides: TGCGCCAGCAGCCCGGGACATATAAGCTCCTATAATTCACCCCTCCACTTT. The variable domain in full, with the rest retrieved from reference TRBV5-1 and TRBJ1-6, is KAGVTQTPRYLIKTRGQQVTLSCSPISGHRSVSWYQQTPGQGLQFLFEYFSETQRNKGNFPGRFSGRQFSNSRSEMNVSTLELGDSALYLCASSPGHISSYNSPLHFGNGTRLTVT.

The J gene is TRBJ2-5, the V gene TRBV3-1 (or the pseudogene TRBV3-2), with TRBD2 matching over 10 bases. The V segment lost 4 bases and the J segment 5 bases; nucleotides outside the gene matches: 7. In germline, CDR1 is LGHDT, CDR2 YNNKEL (reference sequence). The CDR3 sequence is 15 residues long. The CDR3 sequence: CASSPSGGAHETQYF. For the CDR3, the DNA is TGTGCCAGCAGCCCCAGCGGGGGGGCGCACGAGACCCAGTACTTC.

The rearrangement joins TRBV19 to TRBJ1-1; D ambiguous. This CDR3 is 12 amino acids long. The V gene lost 5 bases and the J gene lost 1 base, with 5 bases spanning the gap. The germline gives CDR1 LNHDA, CDR2 SQIVND (reference sequence). Here the CDR3 DNA reads TGTGCCAGTAGTTTCACGAACACTGAAGCTTTCTTT. This codes for CASSFTNTEAFF.

The chain has TRBV3-1 (or the pseudogene TRBV3-2) and TRBJ1-1; D remains unclear. This CDR3 contains 14 residues. CDR1 is LGHDT and CDR2 is YNNKEL in the germline V gene (reference sequence). V lost 2 bases, J lost 6 bases, and 13 bases lay in between. CDR3 bases: TGTGCCAGCAGCCAATCTGACCTACGCCCTGAAGCTTTCTTT. It yields the protein CASSQSDLRPEAFF.

The rearrangement links TRBV27 to TRBJ2-3; D is possibly TRBD1 or TRBD2 (6 bases each). Trimming removed 7 bases from V and 0 bases from J, with 17 bases in between. Germline values: CDR1 MNHEY, CDR2 SMNVEV (reference sequence). CDR3 length: 16 residues. The CDR3 spells CASTSGVAVSTDTQYF. CDR3 nucleotide sequence: TGTGCCAGCACCTCAGGGGTAGCGGTTAGCACAGATACGCAGTATTTT.

The V gene is TRBV28, the J gene TRBJ1-2; 8 nucleotides align to TRBD1. The CDR3 is made up of 14 amino acids. CDR1 is MDHEN and CDR2 is SYDVKM in the germline V gene. The V and J ends lost 6 bases and 7 bases, in that order; junction bases with no gene match: 10. The DNA of the CDR3 is TGTGCCAGCAGCCCCCCGACAGGGGTGGGTGGCTACACCTTC. Its translation: CASSPPTGVGGYTF.

V gene TRBV5-1 combines with J gene TRBJ1-1; 8 bases are a match to TRBD1. CDR1 is SGHRS, CDR2 YFSETQ, per germline. The CDR3 runs to 16 residues. Trimming cost V 1 base and J 4 bases; bases outside gene matches: 9. In DNA, the CDR3 is TGCGCCAGCAGCTTGTCGACAGGGGAGGGTATCACTGAAGCTTTCTTT. Translated: CASSLSTGEGITEAFF.

This chain connects TRBV7-3 to TRBJ2-1; TRBD2 matches 9 bases. This CDR3 region has 16 residues. Germline lookup yields CDR1 SGHTA and CDR2 FQGTGA. V was pared by 4 bases and J by 0 bases, with 4 bases of the junction left unmatched. For the CDR3, the DNA is TGTGCCAGCAGCTCGAAGCGGGGGGCCTCCTACAATGAGCAGTTCTTC. Its protein is CASSSKRGASYNEQFF. The full variable domain, rest sourced from reference TRBV7-3 and TRBJ2-1, is GAGVSQTPSNKVTEKGKYVELRCDPISGHTALYWYRQSLGQGPEFLIYFQGTGAADDSGLPNDRFFAVRPEGSVSTLKIQRTERGDSAVYLCASSSKRGASYNEQFFGPGTRLTVL.

J is TRBJ1-1 and V is TRBV30, with D uncertain. Germline V gene data show CDR1 as GTSNPN and CDR2 as SVGIG (reference sequence). There are 12 residues in the CDR3. V gave up 1 base and J gave up 0 bases, with 3 bases separating them. CDR3: CAWSGMNTEAFF. CDR3 DNA sequence: TGTGCCTGGAGTGGCATGAACACTGAAGCTTTCTTT.